One sample yielded the 29 T cell receptor beta chains listed below, sequenced in a study of shared T cell receptors in the human thymus. Repertoires were generated with immunoSEQ multiplex PCR, while TCRdb's copy carries only in-frame clones and drops some. Of about 380,000 clones detected, approximately 95% appear once; the ten largest clones hold around 0.019%. Specimen: thymocytes. Every receptor here comes from a human donor.

The chain is built from TRBV27 and TRBJ2-7; 11 positions match TRBD2. The CDR3 consists of 15 residues. Germline values: CDR1 MNHEY, CDR2 SMNVEV (reference sequence). The V segment lost 8 bases and the J segment 2 bases; nucleotides outside the gene matches: 8. The CDR3 reads CASGALAGATYEQYF. The CDR3 region has the DNA TGTGCCAGCGGGGCACTAGCGGGAGCCACCTACGAGCAGTACTTC.

V and J are TRBV28 and TRBJ2-3; 9 bases line up with TRBD1. Trimming cost V 6 bases and J 2 bases; bases outside gene matches: 6. This CDR3 is built from 15 residues. From germline, CDR1 is MDHEN and CDR2 SYDVKM. The CDR3 nucleotides read TGTGCCAGCAGAGGGACAGGGCTCCTCACAGATACGCAGTATTTT. This encodes CASRGTGLLTDTQYF.

The chain carries TRBV4-3 and TRBJ2-2; either TRBD1 or TRBD2 may fit D (7 bases each). The CDR3 sequence is 15 residues long. The germline V gene encodes CDR1 LGHNA and CDR2 YSLEER. Trimming took 6 bases from V and 3 from J, leaving 14 bases between them. The CDR3 loop reads CASRQTGRDTGELFF. CDR3 nucleotide sequence: TGCGCCAGCAGGCAGACAGGGAGGGACACCGGGGAGCTGTTTTTT.

The chain is built from TRBV7-2 and TRBJ2-1; TRBD2 aligns across 9 bases. This CDR3 spans 16 amino acids. Losses at the gene ends were 5 bases for V and 3 bases for J; bases not matched to a gene: 8. Germline CDR1 and CDR2: SGHTA and FQGNSA. This CDR3 is CASSGGLAGIYNEQFF. CDR3 in DNA: TGTGCCAGCAGCGGAGGGCTAGCGGGAATCTACAATGAGCAGTTCTTC. Combining the CDR3 with reference TRBV7-2 and TRBJ2-1 gives the whole variable domain GAGVSQSPSNKVTEKGKDVELRCDPISGHTALYWYRQSLGQGLEFLIYFQGNSAPDKSGLPSDRFSAERTGGSVSTLTIQRTQQEDSAVYLCASSGGLAGIYNEQFFGPGTRLTVL.

J is TRBJ1-2 and V is TRBV5-1, with 8 bases that match TRBD1. The CDR3 is 17 residues long. Trimming removed 2 bases from V and 1 base from J; junction bases left unmatched: 10. Germline assignment: CDR1 SGHRS and CDR2 YFSETQ. The CDR3 nucleotides are TGCGCCAGCAGCTTAACGGCCGGGACAGGATGTAACTATGGCTACACCTTC. Translated, it gives CASSLTAGTGCNYGYTF.

This chain connects TRBV11-3 to TRBJ2-1; 9 positions match TRBD1. Germline lookup yields CDR1 SGHNT and CDR2 YENEEA. CDR3 length: 15 amino acids. The V segment lost 8 bases and the J segment 7 bases; nucleotides outside the gene matches: 12. CDR3 region: CASSPNGQGRNEQFF. The CDR3 coding sequence is TGTGCCAGCTCCCCCAATGGACAGGGGAGGAATGAGCAGTTCTTC.

The V and J genes are TRBV28 and TRBJ2-5; 9 nucleotides agree with TRBD1. This CDR3 spans 14 amino acids. The germline V gene encodes CDR1 MDHEN and CDR2 SYDVKM. V dropped 4 bases and J dropped 4; count of bases not matched to a gene: 4. The CDR3 coding sequence is TGTGCCAGCAGTTGGGACAGGGATGTAGAGACCCAGTACTTC. It translates to CASSWDRDVETQYF.

The genes are TRBV19 and TRBJ2-3; 10 bases line up with TRBD2. The V segment lost 4 bases and the J segment 3 bases; nucleotides outside the gene matches: 1. There are 14 residues in the CDR3. Germline-derived CDR1 and CDR2 are LNHDA and SQIVND (reference sequence). Here the CDR3 reads CASSTSGRTDTQYF. CDR3 in DNA: TGTGCCAGTAGTACTAGCGGGAGAACAGATACGCAGTATTTT.

The chain uses TRBV5-1 and TRBJ1-5; possible D gene TRBD1, 6 bases. CDR3 size: 14 residues. The germline CDR1 and CDR2 sequences are SGHRS and YFSETQ. Trimming removed 1 base at V and 2 bases at J, with 7 bases between. The CDR3 DNA follows: TGCGCCAGCAGCTTGAGGGGGGGCAATCAGCCCCAGCATTTT. It specifies CASSLRGGNQPQHF.

The chain has TRBV6-5 and TRBJ2-7, with D perhaps matching TRBD2 (5 bases). Germline CDR1 reads MNHEY; CDR2 reads SVGAGI. This CDR3 has 12 amino acids. Trimming removed 10 bases at V and 1 base at J, with 11 bases between. The CDR3 nucleotides read TGTGCCACAGCGGAACGATCCTACGAGCAGTACTTC. This translates into CATAERSYEQYF.

V usage is TRBV18 and J usage is TRBJ1-4, with D unclear. This CDR3 is 16 amino acids long. Germline V CDR1 and CDR2: KGHSH, LQKENI. Trimming removed 5 bases from V and 6 bases from J, with 19 bases in between. The CDR3 DNA reads as TGTGCCAGCTCAGAACCGACCCGCCTACCTGATGAAAAACTGTTTTTT. It encodes CASSEPTRLPDEKLFF. Complete variable domain (other parts from reference TRBV18 and TRBJ1-4): NAGVMQNPRHLVRRRGQEARLRCSPMKGHSHVYWYRQLPEEGLKFMVYLQKENIIDESGMPKERFSAEFPKEGPSILRIQQVVRGDSAAYFCASSEPTRLPDEKLFFGSGTQLSVL.

The J gene is TRBJ2-1, the V gene TRBV7-8; 11 bases are a match to TRBD2. In germline, CDR1 is SGHVS, CDR2 FQNEAQ. The length of the CDR3 is 16 residues. The V segment lost 5 bases and the J segment 1 base; nucleotides outside the gene matches: 4. The CDR3: CASSPRLAGSYNEQFF. Here the CDR3 DNA reads TGTGCCAGCAGCCCCCGACTAGCGGGATCCTACAATGAGCAGTTCTTC.

The chain combines TRBV28 with TRBJ2-5, with TRBD1 matching over 8 bases. The CDR3 is 16 residues long. Germline V gene lookup returns CDR1 MDHEN and CDR2 SYDVKM. Trimming took 0 bases from V and 1 from J; bases not matched to a gene: 4. CDR3 coding DNA: TGTGCCAGCAGTTTATGCAGGACAGGGCTCCAAGAGACCCAGTACTTC. This sequence encodes CASSLCRTGLQETQYF.

The chain is built from TRBV4-2 and TRBJ1-2; D is ambiguous. The CDR3 length is 16 residues. Germline V gene data show CDR1 as LGHNA and CDR2 as YNFKEQ. The V end was cut by 0 bases, the J end by 4 bases, with 15 bases between. Written as DNA, the CDR3 is TGTGCCAGCAGCCAAGATAGCCAGAAGGCTTTCTATGGCTACACCTTC. Residues: CASSQDSQKAFYGYTF.

This clone was recorded once. The genes are TRBV28 and TRBJ2-3, with D perhaps matching TRBD1 or TRBD2 (5 bases each). Trimming removed 3 bases from V and 2 bases from J, with 15 bases in between. In germline, CDR1 is MDHEN, CDR2 SYDVKM. This CDR3 comprises 16 residues. The CDR3 reads CASSFMGDPFTDTQYF. The DNA for the CDR3 is TGTGCCAGCAGTTTTATGGGGGACCCTTTCACAGATACGCAGTATTTT.

Of note for this clone: Germline is not matched at one junction end, which may reflect a read error. Other DNA sequences in this specimen translate into the identical CDR3. CDR3 sequence (DNA): TGTGCCAGCAGTTTATCAGGCACGGATACGCAGTATTTT. Translated, it gives CASSLSGTDTQYF. This rearrangement joins TRBV27 to TRBJ2-3, with unresolved D. The germline V gene has CDR1 MNHEY and CDR2 SMNVEV (reference sequence). CDR3 length: 13 amino acids.

The V call is TRBV27, the J call TRBJ2-7; the D call may be TRBD1 or TRBD2 (6 bases each). The CDR3 sequence is 19 residues long. Trimming shortened V by 1 base and J by 3 bases, and 25 bases separated the two germline ends. Looked up from germline, CDR1 is MNHEY and CDR2 is SMNVEV (reference sequence). The CDR3, as DNA: TGTGCCAGCAGTTTATTCTGGGGGGAGAAGGGACACTCCTTCTACGAGCAGTACTTC. Encoded protein: CASSLFWGEKGHSFYEQYF.

The chain uses TRBV6-4 and TRBJ1-2; D remains ambiguous. The germline V gene encodes CDR1 MRHNA and CDR2 SNTAGT. The CDR3 runs to 16 residues. The V and J ends lost 3 bases and 4 bases respectively, with 18 bases between them. The CDR3 loop reads CASSESSAGGSYGYTF. As DNA, the CDR3 is TGTGCCAGCAGTGAATCCTCGGCGGGAGGGAGCTATGGCTACACCTTC.

The gene calls are TRBV5-1 and TRBJ2-5; 13 bases align to TRBD2. After removal of 6 bases from V and 4 bases from J, the junction contained 9 bases not matched to a gene. The CDR3 totals 16 residues. Germline assignment: CDR1 SGHRS and CDR2 YFSETQ. The CDR3 loop reads CASKSRTSGRGETQYF. DNA for the CDR3: TGCGCCAGCAAATCCAGGACTAGCGGGAGAGGAGAGACCCAGTACTTC.

Worth noting for this clone: This specimen includes other DNA sequences encoding the same CDR3. The J gene is TRBJ2-7, the V gene TRBV27, with D possibly matching TRBD1 (5 bases). The V gene's germline CDR1 is MNHEY and CDR2 SMNVEV (reference sequence). The CDR3 extends over 14 amino acids. V lost 3 bases and J lost 3, with 12 bases in between. Here the CDR3 reads CASSLLPGFYEQYF. The CDR3, as DNA: TGTGCCAGCAGTTTGCTCCCAGGGTTCTACGAGCAGTACTTC.

V and J are TRBV29-1 and TRBJ2-5; no definite D call. Trimming took 3 bases from V and 3 from J, leaving 11 bases between them. There are 13 residues in the CDR3. From germline, CDR1 is SQVTM and CDR2 ANQGSEA. DNA for the CDR3: TGCAGCGTTGAGATTCTCCTTGAAGAGACCCAGTACTTC. Amino acid sequence: CSVEILLEETQYF.

The J gene is TRBJ2-1, the V gene TRBV7-6; D gene unclear. The CDR3 is made up of 17 amino acids. The germline gives CDR1 SGHVS, CDR2 FNYEAQ. V was pared by 1 base and J by 8 bases, with 21 bases between. The CDR3 here is CASSLGLWRKPGDEQFF. CDR3 nucleotides: TGTGCCAGCAGCTTAGGCCTGTGGCGGAAGCCAGGAGATGAGCAGTTCTTC.

The CDR3 spells CASSLYPGLARGEQFF. The CDR3 nucleotides read TGTGCCAGCAGTTTGTATCCGGGACTAGCTAGGGGTGAGCAGTTCTTC. The rearrangement joins TRBV27 to TRBJ2-1; 9 positions agree with TRBD2. The germline V gene encodes CDR1 MNHEY and CDR2 SMNVEV (reference sequence). V was pared by 3 bases and J by 9 bases, with 12 bases of the junction left unmatched. This CDR3 comprises 16 residues.

This clone was observed once. Here the CDR3 DNA reads TGTGCCAGCAAACGGGCAGGTGCCTACTACGAGCAGTACTTC. Translated, it gives CASKRAGAYYEQYF. The chain has TRBV28 and TRBJ2-7; D uncertain. CDR3 length: 14 amino acids. With 7 bases removed from V and 3 bases from J, the gap between germline ends came to 16 bases. The germline gives CDR1 MDHEN, CDR2 SYDVKM. The whole variable domain, filled in from reference TRBV28 and TRBJ2-7, reads DVKVTQSSRYLVKRTGEKVFLECVQDMDHENMFWYRQDPGLGLRLIYFSYDVKMKEKGDIPEGYSVSREKKERFSLILESASTNQTSMYLCASKRAGAYYEQYFGPGTRLTVT.

V is TRBV11-2 and J is TRBJ1-1; no definite D call. Between the trimmed V and J ends, which lost 8 bases and 1 base, there was a span of 17 bases. Germline loops: CDR1 SGHAT, CDR2 FQNNGV. This CDR3 region has 15 residues. The CDR3 sequence is CASGPLWAGNTEAFF. Written as DNA, the CDR3 is TGTGCCAGCGGCCCCCTCTGGGCGGGGAACACTGAAGCTTTCTTT.

The gene calls are TRBV19 and TRBJ2-7; D uncertain. CDR1 is LNHDA and CDR2 is SQIVND in the germline V gene (reference sequence). There are 11 residues in the CDR3. V lost 6 bases and J lost 3, with 6 bases in between. CDR3 nucleotides: TGTGCCAGTAGCCCGAGCTACGAGCAGTACTTC. Translating gives CASSPSYEQYF.

V and J are TRBV19 and TRBJ2-3; 8 nucleotides align to TRBD2. Germline loops: CDR1 LNHDA, CDR2 SQIVND (reference sequence). Trimming removed 7 bases from V and 0 bases from J; junction bases left unmatched: 3. The CDR3 covers 14 residues. CDR3 sequence (DNA): TGTGCCAGTAACGGGAGGGTGAGCACAGATACGCAGTATTTT. It codes for CASNGRVSTDTQYF.

Written as DNA, the CDR3 is TGTGCCTGGAGACCTCGGCCGTTTAGCTCCTACAATGAGCAGTTCTTC. Its protein is CAWRPRPFSSYNEQFF. The J gene is TRBJ2-1, the V gene TRBV30; D unclear. Germline CDR1 is GTSNPN and CDR2 is SVGIG (reference sequence). Trimming removed 3 bases from V and 0 bases from J, with 15 bases in between. The CDR3 loop spans 16 amino acids.

V gene TRBV7-2 combines with J gene TRBJ2-1, with D perhaps matching TRBD1 (5 bases). Germline CDR1 SGHTA, CDR2 FQGNSA. CDR3 length: 14 amino acids. V was clipped by 3 bases and J by 7 bases, with 13 bases between them. The CDR3 protein is CASSLGQGKNEQFF. CDR3 DNA: TGTGCCAGCAGCTTGGGCCAGGGAAAAAATGAGCAGTTCTTC.